This T cell receptor (beta chain) was observed in a study of blood T cell repertoires in COVID-19. Germline lookup yields CDR1 SGDLS and CDR2 YYNGEE. This CDR3 comprises 14 residues. V lost 0 bases and J lost 5, with 9 bases in between. Profiled with immunoSEQ multiplex PCR; TCRdb holds only in-frame clones, not every one. The sample consists of around 250,000 clones, about 88% of them appearing once. This receptor was taken from a woman in her 70s with active or convalescent COVID-19. The gene calls are TRBV9 and TRBJ1-3; D remains ambiguous. Source material: peripheral blood. CDR3 region: CASSVDPIRNTIYF. DNA for the CDR3: TGTGCCAGCAGCGTAGATCCTATAAGAAACACCATATATTTT.